The 12 T cell receptor beta chains listed next were all sequenced from one sample in a study of response to subunit inactivated influenza vaccine (dated by TCRdb to 2016 to 2018). The library was made by RT-PCR. For sequencing, an Illumina HiSeq 2500 was employed. TCRdb applied fastp at Q25 and MiXCR to the public reads, then kept only in-frame beta chains. Merged by CDR3 protein, the rows form single entries marked with the most common genes and DNA. Counted in this sample were around 200,000 distinct CDR3 sequences; roughly 8.7% of them appeared once. The ten biggest clones cover 11% of the sample. Sequenced here: non-naive T cells sorted from PBMCs, sampled on the day of vaccination. This specimen's cell subset or site label, interpreted: memory T cell fraction. The receptors stem from a man aged 45 to 65 who received an inactivated influenza vaccine. Donor details come from another sample of the same person, matched by shared clones.

This clonotype was observed many times. J is TRBJ2-7 and V is TRBV5-1; maybe TRBD1 (6 bases). The V gene lost 2 bases and the J gene lost 5 bases, with 8 bases spanning the gap. The germline V gene has CDR1 SGHRS and CDR2 YFSETQ. The CDR3 sequence is 12 residues long. Written as DNA, the CDR3 is TGCGCCAGCAGCTTCAGGGGAGACGAGCAGTACTTC. It codes for CASSFRGDEQYF. The variable domain in full, with the rest retrieved from reference TRBV5-1 and TRBJ2-7, is KAGVTQTPRYLIKTRGQQVTLSCSPISGHRSVSWYQQTPGQGLQFLFEYFSETQRNKGNFPGRFSGRQFSNSRSEMNVSTLELGDSALYLCASSFRGDEQYFGPGTRLTVT.

This clonotype occurred a few times. The genes are TRBV5-6 and TRBJ2-5; D is perhaps TRBD1 (7 bases). CDR3 length: 13 amino acids. The ends were cut back, 4 bases at V and 5 bases at J, with 12 bases in the middle. Germline V gives CDR1 SGHDT, CDR2 YYEEEE. This chain's CDR3 is CASSRQGGETQYF. As DNA, the CDR3 is TGTGCCAGCAGCAGACAGGGAGGCGAGACCCAGTACTTC.

This clonotype was seen more than once but under ten times. The chain has TRBV7-6 and TRBJ2-5; 7 bases agree with TRBD2. The CDR3 has 14 amino acids. Germline V gene lookup returns CDR1 SGHVS and CDR2 FNYEAQ. V shed 3 bases and J 3 bases; nucleotides not matched to a gene: 4. DNA of the CDR3: TGTGCCAGCAGCTTGGGACTACCGAAAGAGACCCAGTACTTC. As protein: CASSLGLPKETQYF.

This CDR3 reads CASSLTGTKIYNEQFF. The CDR3 DNA follows: TGTGCCAGCAGCTTAACCGGGACTAAGATTTACAATGAGCAGTTCTTC. The chain has TRBV5-6 and TRBJ2-1, with TRBD2 matching over 7 bases. The CDR3 extends over 16 amino acids. The germline gives CDR1 SGHDT, CDR2 YYEEEE. Trimming cost V 2 bases and J 4 bases; bases outside gene matches: 9.

In this sample, this clonotype turned up a few times. The chain couples TRBV6-5 to TRBJ1-6; D call uncertain. Deletions cut 5 bases from V and 11 bases from J, with 10 bases between. The CDR3 covers 12 residues. The germline gives CDR1 MNHEY, CDR2 SVGAGI. CDR3 sequence: CASSRLGTPLHF. In nucleotides, the CDR3 is TGTGCCAGCAGTCGACTAGGGACACCCCTCCACTTT.

At least ten counts were recorded for this clonotype. The chain couples TRBV10-3 to TRBJ1-2; no clear D. Germline assignment: CDR1 ENHRY and CDR2 SYGVKD. The ends were cut back, 3 bases at V and 3 bases at J, with 11 bases in the middle. The CDR3 covers 14 residues. In DNA, the CDR3 is TGTGCCATCAGTGACTCAAAGGAAGACTATGGCTACACCTTC. Translated, it gives CAISDSKEDYGYTF.

This clonotype was detected a few times. The chain is built from TRBV20-1 and TRBJ1-3; D is perhaps TRBD1 (5 bases). Germline loops: CDR1 DFQATT, CDR2 SNEGSKA (reference sequence). The CDR3 runs to 14 residues. The V end lost 6 bases, the J end lost 2 bases, and 14 bases lay between the germline ends. In DNA, the CDR3 is TGCAGTGCGCCGGGACGGGGGGCTGGAAACACCATATATTTT. It specifies CSAPGRGAGNTIYF.

The chain has TRBV5-1 and TRBJ2-6; 9 bases align to TRBD1. The germline V gene has CDR1 SGHRS and CDR2 YFSETQ. The CDR3 sequence is 16 residues long. The trim removed 3 bases at V and 3 bases at J, leaving 4 bases unmatched. CDR3: CASSWDRDDGANVLTF. In DNA, the CDR3 is TGCGCCAGCAGCTGGGACAGGGACGATGGGGCCAACGTCCTGACTTTC.

In this sample, this clonotype turned up many times. The chain recombines TRBV4-2 with TRBJ2-7, with D unclear. The germline gives CDR1 LGHNA, CDR2 YNFKEQ. The CDR3 consists of 14 residues. V lost 0 bases and J 3 bases, leaving 9 bases between the germline ends. The CDR3 bases are TGTGCCAGCAGCCAAGATACAAAAATCTACGAGCAGTACTTC. Protein: CASSQDTKIYEQYF.

This CDR3 is CSASDPTGTNTEAFF. The CDR3, as DNA: TGCAGTGCTAGTGACCCGACAGGGACGAACACTGAAGCTTTCTTT. The chain carries TRBV20-1 and TRBJ1-1; 7 bases line up with TRBD1. Trimming at V came to 3 bases and at J to 1 base, leaving 8 bases not matched to a gene. The CDR3 loop spans 15 amino acids. CDR1 is DFQATT and CDR2 is SNEGSKA in the germline V gene (reference sequence).

The table lists this clonotype with many counts. The chain employs TRBV12-3 or TRBV12-4 and TRBJ2-1; 9 bases agree with TRBD2. The length of the CDR3 is 16 residues. V lost 3 bases and J lost 9; bases outside the gene matches: 12. CDR3 sequence: CASSLGTAGLALEQFF. The CDR3 nucleotides read TGTGCCAGCAGTTTGGGGACGGCCGGACTAGCGCTTGAGCAGTTCTTC.

J is TRBJ2-6 and V is TRBV6-1; D gene uncertain. CDR1 and CDR2 from the germline V gene are MNHNS and SASEGT. The CDR3 spans 16 residues. V was cut by 5 bases and J by 0 bases, with 11 bases left in between. In nucleotides, the CDR3 is TGTGCCAGCAGTCAAAGGAGAACCTCTGGGGCCAACGTCCTGACTTTC. It is translated as CASSQRRTSGANVLTF.